This passage covers 10 T cell receptor beta chains from one sample sequenced in a study of T cells in Graves' hyperthyroidism and ophthalmopathy. TCR beta CDR3 sequences were amplified from RNA transcripts. When the TCR CDR3 underwent first-round RT-PCR, the HTBI primer set was used. TCRdb passed the multiplex PCR reads through MiXCR, listing each CDR3 protein once. This table has about 52,000 distinct CDR3 sequences, less than 60% appearing once. Material for sequencing was blood. The origin of the receptors is a woman aged 45-59 years with Graves' ophthalmopathy.

This clonotype occurred many times. This chain uses TRBV5-1 with TRBJ2-7; possibly TRBD2 for D (5 bases). Between the trimmed V and J ends, which lost 0 bases and 0 bases, there was a span of 10 bases. CDR3 size: 15 residues. Germline V gene data show CDR1 as SGHRS and CDR2 as YFSETQ. The CDR3 bases are TGCGCCAGCAGCTTGGCCTCGGGGAGCTCCTACGAGCAGTACTTC. It codes for CASSLASGSSYEQYF.

This clonotype was seen repeatedly, ten times or more. CDR3 in amino acids: CASSGTGINTEAFF. CDR3 sequence (DNA): TGCGCCAGCAGCGGAACAGGGATTAACACTGAAGCTTTCTTT. J is TRBJ1-1 and V is TRBV5-1; TRBD1 is a possible D gene (6 bases). Germline V gene data show CDR1 as SGHRS and CDR2 as YFSETQ. This CDR3 has 14 amino acids. V was trimmed by 4 bases and J by 2 bases, leaving 12 bases between them.

The table lists this clonotype with many counts. J is TRBJ2-6 and V is TRBV20-1; 8 bases fit TRBD1. V was pared by 4 bases and J by 0 bases, with 8 bases of the junction left unmatched. The CDR3 spans 17 residues. The germline V gene encodes CDR1 DFQATT and CDR2 SNEGSKA (reference sequence). The CDR3 nucleotides read TGCAGTGCTACAGCCGGGACAGGAAACTCTGGGGCCAACGTCCTGACTTTC. Encoded protein: CSATAGTGNSGANVLTF.

This clonotype is medium-sized (0.01 to 0.1%) within its sample. This chain connects TRBV7-2 to TRBJ2-7, with a possible D match to TRBD1 (6 bases). CDR1 and CDR2 (germline): SGHTA, FQGNSA. The V end was cut by 2 bases, the J end by 7 bases, with 6 bases between. The CDR3 extends over 11 amino acids. The chain's CDR3 is CASSLRGEQYF. The CDR3 region has the DNA TGTGCCAGCAGCTTAAGGGGGGAGCAGTACTTC.

This clonotype was observed many times. This chain connects TRBV5-1 to TRBJ2-3; TRBD2 aligns across 10 bases. The ends lost 4 bases at V and 2 bases at J; junction bases unmatched: 7. CDR1 is SGHRS, CDR2 YFSETQ, per germline. The CDR3 consists of 16 residues. CDR3 bases: TGCGCCAGCAGCGTTCTAGCGGGAGCGATCACAGATACGCAGTATTTT. Protein: CASSVLAGAITDTQYF.

This clonotype was detected ten times or more. J is TRBJ2-1 and V is TRBV20-1; TRBD2 might be the D (6 bases). The germline gives CDR1 DFQATT, CDR2 SNEGSKA (reference sequence). The CDR3 covers 17 residues. The ends were cut back, 6 bases at V and 0 bases at J, with 21 bases in the middle. The CDR3 DNA reads TGCAGTGCCAATAGATATAGCGGTCGGAGCTCCTACAATGAGCAGTTCTTC. Translation: CSANRYSGRSSYNEQFF.

CDR3 nucleotides: TGTGCCAGCAGTGAAGGAAGGGGCGCGAACACAGATACGCAGTATTTT. It codes for CASSEGRGANTDTQYF. V usage is TRBV6-4 and J usage is TRBJ2-3, with D perhaps TRBD1 (5 bases). CDR3 length: 16 residues. Germline CDR1 MRHNA, CDR2 SNTAGT. V was clipped by 3 bases and J by 2 bases, with 15 bases between them.

As to this clonotype: Compared with germline, one end of the junction differs, possibly owing to a read error. The gene calls are TRBV20-1 and TRBJ2-7; D unclear. The CDR3 contains 13 residues. Germline V gives CDR1 DFQATT, CDR2 SNEGSKA (reference sequence). The CDR3 sequence: CSAPGPWSYGQYF. The CDR3 region has the DNA TGCAGTGCTCCTGGTCCGTGGTCCTACGGGCAGTACTTC.

The chain recombines TRBV7-3 with TRBJ2-1; TRBD2 agrees at 9 bases. The CDR3 sequence is 18 residues long. J lost 7 bases, V lost 0 bases, and 13 bases had no gene match. Germline CDR1 and CDR2: SGHTA and FQGTGA. CDR3 sequence: CASSLTAGGRAVKNEQFF. The CDR3 coding sequence is TGTGCCAGCAGCTTAACGGCTGGCGGGAGGGCCGTTAAGAATGAGCAGTTCTTC.

This clonotype was recorded many times. The V call is TRBV6-4, the J call TRBJ1-6; tentative D call: TRBD1 (5 bases). Germline CDR1 is MRHNA and CDR2 is SNTAGT. This CDR3 has 13 residues. Trimming stripped 3 bases from V and 12 bases from J, with 12 bases between. CDR3 bases: TGTGCCAGCAGTGAGGAGGCTAGGGGACCCCTCCACTTT. This sequence encodes CASSEEARGPLHF.